This TCR beta chain came from a study of TIL therapy for anti-PD-1-resistant metastatic lung cancer. As for the study in general: Tumors had a median PD-L1 proportion score of 6%.

This was the immunoSEQ v3 assay. Produced via immunoSEQ multiplex PCR; TCRdb's table is partial and in-frame only. This sample has tens of thousands of clones, with approximately 63% found just once. Time point given: pre-treatment sample, taken before nivolumab and TIL therapy. Tumor tissue came from excised metastases, mostly pleural nodules or supraclavicular lymph nodes. Progressing patients received lymphodepletion, expanded TIL infusion and IL-2. The V end lost 7 bases, the J end lost 6 bases, and 19 bases lay between the germline ends. The CDR3 loop spans 15 amino acids. Germline CDR1 reads LNHDA; CDR2 reads SQIVND (reference sequence). This clone was recorded a few times.

The clonotype was recovered from a woman aged 30 to 85 with non-small cell lung cancer. This rearrangement joins TRBV19 to TRBJ1-5; possibly TRBD1 for D (5 bases). This specimen was tumor tissue, taken at baseline. CDR3 in amino acids: CASTPVGPGVQPQHF. CDR3 bases: TGTGCCAGTACTCCCGTAGGTCCGGGGGTTCAGCCCCAGCATTTT.